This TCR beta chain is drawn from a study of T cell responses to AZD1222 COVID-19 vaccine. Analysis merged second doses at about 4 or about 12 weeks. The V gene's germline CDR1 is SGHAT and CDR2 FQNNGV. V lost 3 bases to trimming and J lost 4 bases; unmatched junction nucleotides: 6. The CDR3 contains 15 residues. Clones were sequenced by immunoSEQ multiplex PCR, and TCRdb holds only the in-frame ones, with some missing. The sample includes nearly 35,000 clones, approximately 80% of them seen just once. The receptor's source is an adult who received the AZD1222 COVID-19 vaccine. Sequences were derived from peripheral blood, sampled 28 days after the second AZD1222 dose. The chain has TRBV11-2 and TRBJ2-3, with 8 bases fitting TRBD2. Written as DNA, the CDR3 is TGTGCCAGCAGCTTTGCAGCGGGAGTGCCAGATACGCAGTATTTT. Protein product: CASSFAAGVPDTQYF.